This is a list of T cell receptor beta chains from one sample in a study of T cell responses to AZD1222 COVID-19 vaccine. The assay was immunoSEQ multiplex PCR, and TCRdb's table has in-frame clones only and misses some. Among 72,000 or so clones listed, roughly 87% were seen once. Here the sequenced sample was peripheral blood, taken on day 0 of AZD1222 vaccination. Receptors originate from an adult in good health. Each CDR3 is given with its conserved first and last residue. The order of the fields is J gene, clone size, V gene, D gene, CDR3 DNA, CDR3 protein. D genes are given only for firm matches. Size values are once, few and many counts, or a class for expanded clones, and some rows have none.

>TRBJ1-5|-|TRBV5-5|TRBD1
TGTGCCAGCAGAGGGACAGGGGGAGATGCGCAGCCCCAGCATTTT
CASRGTGGDAQPQHF
>TRBJ1-3|-|TRBV27|-
TGTGCCAGCAGAGCCGGGACTGGTAACCCCTCTGGAAACACCATATATTTT
CASRAGTGNPSGNTIYF
>TRBJ2-1|-|TRBV5-1|-
TGCGCCAGCAGCTTCCCCGACGCTTACAATGAGCAGTTCTTC
CASSFPDAYNEQFF
>TRBJ2-5|once|TRBV11-3|TRBD2
TGTGCCAGCAGCTCCTCAACTAGCGGGGAGACCCAGTACTTC
CASSSSTSGETQYF
>TRBJ1-3|-|TRBV7-9|-
TGTGCCAGCAGCCTAGGCACACTTGGAAACACCATATATTTT
CASSLGTLGNTIYF
>TRBJ2-1|-|TRBV6-4|TRBD2
TGTGCCAGCAGTCGGGGGGGCGGCTATGAGCAGTTCTTC
CASSRGGGYEQFF
>TRBJ2-7|-|TRBV28|-
TGTGCCAGCAGTTTATTGGACGGAAACTACGAGCAGTACTTC
CASSLLDGNYEQYF
>TRBJ1-6|-|TRBV4-3|-
TGCGCCAGCAGCCAAGGAGGGGATAATTCACCCCTCCACTTT
CASSQGGDNSPLHF
>TRBJ1-6|-|TRBV2|TRBD1
TGTGCCAGCAGAGTCGGACAGGGGAGGAATTCACCCCTCCACTTT
CASRVGQGRNSPLHF
>TRBJ1-2|-|TRBV5-6|-
TGTGCCAGCAGCTTGCCCGCGGGCTATGGCTACACCTTC
CASSLPAGYGYTF
>TRBJ2-7|-|TRBV6-5|-
TGTGCCAGCAGTTACTCGAGGCTAGGCACTTACGAGCAGTACTTC
CASSYSRLGTYEQYF
>TRBJ1-2|-|TRBV12-3/TRBV12-4|-
TGTGCCAGCAGTTTAGAGACCTATGGCTACACCTTC
CASSLETYGYTF
>TRBJ2-2|-|TRBV9|-
TGTGCCAGCAGCGTAGTTATGAGCGGGGAGCTGTTTTTT
CASSVVMSGELFF
>TRBJ2-3|-|TRBV7-2|TRBD2
TGTGCCAGCAGCTCGGGACTAGCGGGAGTAGCAGATACGCAGTATTTT
CASSSGLAGVADTQYF
>TRBJ1-1|-|TRBV6-2/TRBV6-3|-
TGTGCCAGCAGCCTTACAAGAATGAACACTGAAGCTTTCTTT
CASSLTRMNTEAFF
>TRBJ2-3|-|TRBV13|-
TGTGCCAGCAGCATACAGGTTACCGGTACGCAGTATTTT
CASSIQVTGTQYF
>TRBJ2-1|-|TRBV7-8|-
TGTGCCAGCAGCTTAGTTCCTGGAAACAATGAGCAGTTCTTC
CASSLVPGNNEQFF
>TRBJ2-2|-|TRBV11-2|-
TGTGCCAGCAGCTGGTCCGGGTTCTCTAGCGGGGAGCTGTTTTTT
CASSWSGFSSGELFF
>TRBJ1-5|-|TRBV4-2|TRBD1
TGTGCCAGCAGCCAAGAATCACAGGGGGAACAGCCCCAGCATTTT
CASSQESQGEQPQHF
>TRBJ1-2|-|TRBV7-9|-
TGTGCCAGCAGCCCGAGCGAGGGCTACACCTTC
CASSPSEGYTF
>TRBJ2-1|once|TRBV1|-
TGCACCAGCAGCCTCAGCGGGATAAGCGACGAGCAGTTCTTC
CTSSLSGISDEQFF
>TRBJ2-5|-|TRBV7-9|TRBD1
TGTGCCAGCAGCGGGGACAGGGGGCGGCAAGAGACCCAGTACTTC
CASSGDRGRQETQYF
>TRBJ2-3|-|TRBV11-3|-
TGTGCCAGCAGCCCCCGGCAGGCGGGACGCACAGATACGCAGTATTTT
CASSPRQAGRTDTQYF
>TRBJ2-1|once|TRBV15|TRBD2
TGTGCCACCAGCAGCTTGAGCGGGAGGCGGTTCAATGAGCAGTTCTTC
CATSSLSGRRFNEQFF
>TRBJ1-1|-|TRBV24-1|TRBD1
TGTGCCACCAGCCAGACAGGGGGCACTGAAGCTTTCTTT
CATSQTGGTEAFF
>TRBJ2-7|-|TRBV27|-
TGTGCCAGCAGTGCCGCGGACCGGACCTACGAGCAGTACTTC
CASSAADRTYEQYF
>TRBJ2-5|-|TRBV2|TRBD1
TGTGCCAGCGGAATGGACAGGGTAGGGGAAGAGACCCAGTACTTC
CASGMDRVGEETQYF
>TRBJ1-4|-|TRBV7-2|-
TGTGCCAGCAGCGACACCCTCGATGAAAAACTGTTTTTT
CASSDTLDEKLFF
>TRBJ2-7|-|TRBV11-3|-
TGTGCCAGCAGCTACCGGGACACAGCCTACGAGCAGTACTTC
CASSYRDTAYEQYF
>TRBJ1-3|-|TRBV7-2|-
TGTGCCAGCAACGACGGAGACTCTGGAAACACCATATATTTT
CASNDGDSGNTIYF
>TRBJ1-1|-|TRBV18|-
TGTGCCAGCTCACCACGAGGGGGGGCGGTCGACACTGAAGCTTTCTTT
CASSPRGGAVDTEAFF
>TRBJ1-1|-|TRBV19|-
TGTGCCAGTATAATCCCCAGGGGCGAAGCTTTCTTT
CASIIPRGEAFF
>TRBJ1-2|-|TRBV28|-
TGTGCCAGCAGTTCACAGGGTAGTGGCTACACCTTC
CASSSQGSGYTF
>TRBJ2-7|-|TRBV2|TRBD2
TGTGCCAGCAGGGCGGGAGTTCAGTACTTC
CASRAGVQYF
>TRBJ2-3|-|TRBV19|-
TGTGCCAGTAGAAACGGCCTAGTCGCAGATACGCAGTATTTT
CASRNGLVADTQYF
>TRBJ1-2|-|TRBV7-2|-
TGTGCCAGCAGCTCCGGCAGGGTGAGCTATGGCTACACCTTC
CASSSGRVSYGYTF
>TRBJ2-3|-|TRBV6-6|-
TGTGCCAGCAACGTAGCGTTTCCCACAGATACGCAGTATTTT
CASNVAFPTDTQYF
>TRBJ2-2|-|TRBV19|TRBD1
TGTGCCAGTAGTAAGGCGGAACAGGGGAGGGAGCTGTTTTTT
CASSKAEQGRELFF
>TRBJ1-1|-|TRBV7-2|-
TGTGCCAGCAGCTTAATATCAACGGACACTGAAGCTTTCTTT
CASSLISTDTEAFF
>TRBJ1-2|-|TRBV9|TRBD1
TGTGCCAGCAGCAACGGACAGGGGGATGGCTACACCTTC
CASSNGQGDGYTF
>TRBJ2-3|-|TRBV6-6|TRBD1
TGTGCCACAACTCCCGGGACAGGGGTTTTTAAGCAGTATTTT
CATTPGTGVFKQYF
>TRBJ1-1|-|TRBV28|-
TGTGCCAGCAGTTTATCCCAGGGGCTGAACACTGAAGCTTTCTTT
CASSLSQGLNTEAFF
>TRBJ2-5|-|TRBV5-1|-
TGCGCCAGCAGCTTCGGCGTGGGGGAGACCCAGTACTTC
CASSFGVGETQYF
>TRBJ2-5|-|TRBV4-1|-
TGCGCCAGCAGCCAAGCGGGGCGCAACCAAGAGACCCAGTACTTC
CASSQAGRNQETQYF
>TRBJ2-2|few|TRBV10-3|TRBD1
TGTGCCATCTCGGGACAGGGGCCGAACACCGGGGAGCTGTTTTTT
CAISGQGPNTGELFF
>TRBJ1-2|-|TRBV7-9|-
TGTGCCAGCAGCTTAGTCGGCGGGTCTAACTATGGCTACACCTTC
CASSLVGGSNYGYTF
>TRBJ2-7|-|TRBV6-6|TRBD2
TGTGCCAGCAGTTACCCCCCGAGCGGGAGCCCCTACGAGCAGTACTTC
CASSYPPSGSPYEQYF
>TRBJ1-5|-|TRBV6-5|TRBD1
TGTGCCAGCAAAATGACAGGGCACCTTCGTCAGCCCCAGCATTTT
CASKMTGHLRQPQHF
>TRBJ1-4|-|TRBV9|-
TGTGCCAGCAGCGCCGGAGGTGGGGAAAAACTGTTTTTT
CASSAGGGEKLFF